This T cell receptor beta chain originates from a study of cytotoxic CD8 clonotypes in ibrutinib-treated CLL. From germline, CDR1 is SGHDT and CDR2 YYEEEE. The CDR3 spans 15 residues. Trimming stripped 3 bases from V and 0 bases from J, with 13 bases between. Only in-frame clones appear in the TCRdb table, and some are missing; sequencing was by immunoSEQ multiplex PCR. This sample has tens of thousands of clones, with 70% to 80% found just once. This sequence joins TRBV5-6 and TRBJ2-7; a weak D match, TRBD1 (5 bases). Material: PBMCs, obtained after 12 months of ibrutinib treatment. The receptor was isolated from a human donor with chronic lymphocytic leukemia. CDR3 amino acids: CASSSGPRGSYEQYF. The CDR3 coding sequence is TGTGCCAGCAGCTCCGGACCAAGGGGCTCCTACGAGCAGTACTTC.